Presented here are 14 T cell receptor beta chains from one specimen sequenced in a study of control samples from healthy donors and cancer patients. Assay: immunoSEQ multiplex PCR; the TCRdb copy retains only in-frame clones and omits some. The sample contains around 190,000 clones, roughly nine tenths of which appear only once. The source material was blood. The receptors here all came from a man aged 30 to 39 in good health.

This rearrangement joins TRBV27 to TRBJ2-1; a weak D match, TRBD2 (5 bases). The CDR3 spans 13 residues. V was pared by 6 bases and J by 3 bases, with 9 bases between. The germline gives CDR1 MNHEY, CDR2 SMNVEV (reference sequence). The CDR3 reads CASSGNFYNEQFF. In nucleotides, the CDR3 is TGTGCCAGCAGCGGGAATTTCTACAATGAGCAGTTCTTC.

The gene calls are TRBV27 and TRBJ1-1; no clear D. V was clipped by 1 base and J by 1 base, with 13 bases between them. The CDR3 length is 16 residues. Germline V gives CDR1 MNHEY, CDR2 SMNVEV (reference sequence). The DNA for the CDR3 is TGTGCCAGCAGTTTATTTCCAGACGGAGCGAACACTGAAGCTTTCTTT. It is translated as CASSLFPDGANTEAFF.

The rearrangement joins TRBV10-1 to TRBJ2-6, with D hard to call. The germline V gene has CDR1 WNHNN and CDR2 SYGVQD (reference sequence). The length of the CDR3 is 15 residues. Trimming left V 0 bases short and J 0 bases short, with 3 bases between. As DNA, the CDR3 is TGCGCCAGCAGTGAGTCCGGCTCTGGGGCCAACGTCCTGACTTTC. Residues: CASSESGSGANVLTF.

This chain joins TRBV30 and TRBJ1-5; D unresolved. Germline V lookup: CDR1 GTSNPN, CDR2 SVGIG (reference sequence). V was clipped by 1 base and J by 5 bases, with 9 bases between them. The CDR3 totals 13 residues. CDR3 residues: CAWSDSVHQPQHF. CDR3 nucleotide sequence: TGTGCCTGGAGTGATTCCGTACATCAGCCCCAGCATTTT. The entire variable domain, with the rest obtained from reference TRBV30 and TRBJ1-5, is as follows: SQTIHQWPATLVQPVGSPLSLECTVEGTSNPNLYWYRQAAGRGLQLLFYSVGIGQISSEVPQNLSASRPQDRQFILSSKKLLLSDSGFYLCAWSDSVHQPQHFGDGTRLSIL.

The chain uses TRBV6-6 and TRBJ2-2; possibly TRBD1 or TRBD2 for D (6 bases each). V was clipped by 10 bases and J by 2 bases, with 17 bases between them. Germline V gives CDR1 MNHNY, CDR2 SVGAGI (reference sequence). The CDR3 spans 15 residues. The CDR3 sequence: CATRRGEVNTGELFF. In DNA form, the CDR3 reads TGTGCCACCCGAAGGGGGGAGGTTAACACCGGGGAGCTGTTTTTT.

V is TRBV30 and J is TRBJ1-1, with a tentative D call TRBD1 (5 bases). The length of the CDR3 is 12 residues. The germline CDR1 and CDR2 sequences are GTSNPN and SVGIG (reference sequence). This CDR3 is CALNGAHTEAFF. CDR3 bases: TGTGCTTTAAACGGGGCGCACACTGAAGCTTTCTTT.

This clone is a singleton in its sample. The rearrangement links TRBV3-1 (or the pseudogene TRBV3-2) to TRBJ2-5; 12 nucleotides align to TRBD2. Germline CDR1 and CDR2: LGHDT and YNNKEL (reference sequence). The CDR3 is 15 amino acids. The trim removed 0 bases at V and 9 bases at J, leaving 5 bases unmatched. The DNA of the CDR3 is TGTGCCAGCAGCCAAGATGCTAGCGGGGGGGCTCCCCAGTACTTC. Its translation is CASSQDASGGAPQYF.

The chain uses TRBV18 and TRBJ1-1, with D possibly matching TRBD1 (6 bases). Germline lookup yields CDR1 KGHSH and CDR2 LQKENI. Between the trimmed V and J ends, which lost 2 bases and 3 bases, there was a span of 13 bases. This CDR3 is built from 15 residues. The CDR3 region has the DNA TGTGCCAGCTCACCATATGGGGGGCGGGACACTGAAGCTTTCTTT. Protein: CASSPYGGRDTEAFF.

CDR3 loop: CASSLGQGKAMNTEAFF. The CDR3 DNA follows: TGCGCCAGCAGCCTCGGTCAGGGGAAAGCTATGAACACTGAAGCTTTCTTT. The V and J genes are TRBV4-1 and TRBJ1-1, with TRBD1 as a possible D gene (6 bases). Looked up from germline, CDR1 is MGHRA and CDR2 is YSYEKL. V lost 4 bases and J 0 bases, leaving 18 bases between the germline ends. This CDR3 has 17 residues.

The gene calls are TRBV29-1 and TRBJ1-3; D is unclear. The ends were cut back, 4 bases at V and 0 bases at J, with 10 bases in the middle. Per germline, CDR1 SQVTM and CDR2 ANQGSEA. This CDR3 has 14 residues. CDR3 in DNA: TGCAGCGTTGTAGGTGTGAGCTCTGGAAACACCATATATTTT. This sequence encodes CSVVGVSSGNTIYF.

This sequence joins TRBV18 and TRBJ2-1; 7 bases map to TRBD2. The V gene's germline CDR1 is KGHSH and CDR2 LQKENI. The J segment lost 5 bases and the V segment lost 9 bases, leaving 7 bases of the junction unmatched. The CDR3 is made up of 13 amino acids. The DNA of the CDR3 is TGTGCCAGTGCAAGCGGGACTGACAATGAGCAGTTCTTC. It specifies CASASGTDNEQFF.

The chain uses TRBV9 and TRBJ2-2; TRBD2 matches at 9 bases. The length of the CDR3 is 16 residues. Germline V gene sequence: CDR1 SGDLS, CDR2 YYNGEE. V was clipped by 0 bases and J by 7 bases; unmatched bases: 7. CDR3: CASSVDQAGGVGELFF. The CDR3 bases are TGTGCCAGCAGCGTAGACCAAGCGGGGGGCGTCGGGGAGCTGTTTTTT. Full variable domain (remainder filled in from reference TRBV9 and TRBJ2-2): DSGVTQTPKHLITATGQRVTLRCSPRSGDLSVYWYQQSLDQGLQFLIQYYNGEERAKGNILERFSAQQFPDLHSELNLSSLELGDSALYFCASSVDQAGGVGELFFGEGSRLTVL.

The chain is built from TRBV7-9 and TRBJ1-3; D unresolved. The germline gives CDR1 SEHNR, CDR2 FQNEAQ (reference sequence). The length of the CDR3 is 14 residues. The V end lost 3 bases, the J end lost 5 bases, and 11 bases lay between the germline ends. CDR3 sequence reads: CASSLEVIRNTIYF. CDR3 bases: TGTGCCAGCAGCTTGGAAGTTATTAGAAACACCATATATTTT.

CDR3 DNA: TGTGCCAGCAGCTCGTGGACGGAGTCACGGGGCGAGCAGTACTTC. This gives the protein CASSSWTESRGEQYF. The genes are TRBV11-2 and TRBJ2-7, with D perhaps TRBD2 (5 bases). The length of the CDR3 is 15 residues. From germline, CDR1 is SGHAT and CDR2 FQNNGV. The ends were cut back, 4 bases at V and 6 bases at J, with 19 bases in the middle.